This TCR beta chain was captured in a study of CD8+ T cells in alopecia areata. Looking at the study overall: The drug, oral tofacitinib, was given to treated patients at 5 to 10 mg twice daily. The drug, tofacitinib, lasted 6 to 18 months, followed by 6 months off drug. Percent of scalp involved defined treated patients' severity scores. Whole-study results and caveats: Many expanded lesional clones remained in scalp and blood on tofacitinib.

Treatment of the sample: oral pan-JAK inhibitor, 5-10 mg twice daily. It was cDNA, reverse transcribed from extracted RNA, that served as the sequencing template. Profiled with immunoSEQ multiplex PCR; TCRdb holds only in-frame clones, not every one. The table has about 200,000 clones, about 60% seen once. This clone was counted a few times. Antigen unknown. The CDR3 has 15 amino acids. From germline, CDR1 is LNHDA and CDR2 SQIVND (reference sequence). J gave up 3 bases and V 5 bases, and 6 bases lay outside the gene matches. This chain connects TRBV19 to TRBJ1-5; TRBD1 agrees at 8 bases. Here the sequenced sample was CD4+ T cells sorted from blood, taken at week 4, from a patient treated with tofacitinib. The TCR sequence derives from a human donor with alopecia areata. DNA of the CDR3: TGTGCCAGTAGTCTGGACAGGGCTTACAATCAGCCCCAGCATTTT. This translates into CASSLDRAYNQPQHF.